One and the same sample provided the 3 T cell receptor beta chains below, sequenced in a study of T cells in Graves' hyperthyroidism and ophthalmopathy. What was amplified from RNA transcripts were TCR beta CDR3 regions. A first-round RT-PCR of the TCR CDR3 used the HTBI primer set. TCRdb redid the calling of the multiplex PCR reads with MiXCR, one entry per CDR3 protein. There are 480,000 or so distinct CDR3 sequences in the sample; 35% to 50% occur only once, and about two fifths lies in the top ten. Sequencing was performed on peripheral blood or thyroid tissue (not recorded which). Receptors originate from an adult woman with Graves' disease, either hyperthyroidism or ophthalmopathy (not recorded which).

This clonotype was counted many times. This rearrangement joins TRBV5-6 to TRBJ1-1; no firm D call. Trimming took 0 bases from V and 7 from J, leaving 10 bases between them. Germline V CDR1 and CDR2: SGHDT, YYEEEE. The CDR3 has 13 amino acids. CDR3 nucleotide sequence: TGTGCCAGCAGCTTGGGGATGGCCGATGAAGCTTTCTTT. This gives the protein CASSLGMADEAFF.

As for this clonotype: A read error may be the cause here, since a much bigger clone is one base away. In this CDR3 the conserved last residue, phenylalanine or tryptophan, is missing, so a read error is likely. The chain recombines TRBV7-9 with TRBJ2-2, with D unclear. The length of the CDR3 is 14 residues. V lost 0 bases and J lost 6, with 8 bases in between. The germline gives CDR1 SEHNR, CDR2 FQNEAQ (reference sequence). CDR3 sequence reads: CASSLARSSGELFL. In nucleotides, the CDR3 is TGTGCCAGCAGCTTAGCGAGGAGTTCCGGGGAGCTGTTTCTT.

The rearrangement joins TRBV7-8 to TRBJ2-7; 9 bases agree with TRBD1. V shed 8 bases, J shed 2 bases, and the junction held 10 bases outside the gene matches. The CDR3 loop spans 15 amino acids. Per the germline V gene, CDR1 is SGHVS and CDR2 is FQNEAQ. CDR3 sequence reads: CASDTGQGVAYEQYF. The CDR3 coding sequence is TGTGCCAGCGACACGGGACAGGGCGTTGCCTACGAGCAGTACTTC. The full variable domain, rest sourced from reference TRBV7-8 and TRBJ2-7, is GAGVSQSPRYKVAKRGQDVALRCDPISGHVSLFWYQQALGQGPEFLTYFQNEAQLDKSGLPSDRFFAERPEGSVSTLKIQRTQQEDSAVYLCASDTGQGVAYEQYFGPGTRLTVT.